A selection of T cell receptor beta chains follows, all from one sample in a study of sequential checkpoint blockade in melanoma. Profiling relied on immunoSEQ multiplex PCR, and the TCRdb table lists in-frame clones only, not all of them. Altogether some 3,700 clones are present, approximately 20% being singletons, with the ten largest covering around 28%. Sequenced material: tumor tissue (inferred from file names), taken from a patient given nivolumab and ipilimumab in sequence. The receptors shown here come from a human donor with melanoma. Each CDR3 is given with its conserved first and last residue. A D gene is named only where the DNA matches it firmly. Only part of the rows carry a size: once, few, many, or a class if the clone is expanded.

D gene,V gene,CDR3 length,J gene,clone size,CDR3 protein,CDR3 DNA
TRBD1,TRBV6-8,15,TRBJ1-5,.,CASSQGQGQNQPQHF,TGTGCCAGCAGCCAGGGACAGGGGCAAAATCAGCCCCAGCATTTT
TRBD2,TRBV6-8,15,TRBJ2-2,many,CASSYGLGVTGELFF,TGTGCCAGCAGTTACGGACTAGGGGTCACCGGGGAGCTGTTTTTT
.,TRBV5-1,15,TRBJ1-1,.,CASSQGGAANTEAFF,TGCGCCAGCAGCCAAGGGGGGGCAGCGAACACTGAAGCTTTCTTT
TRBD1,TRBV28,14,TRBJ1-6,.,CASSKTGDYSPLHF,TGTGCCAGCAGTAAGACAGGGGACTATTCACCCCTCCACTTT
.,TRBV11-3,15,TRBJ2-1,many,CASSFDPGFYNEQFF,TGTGCCAGCAGCTTCGATCCGGGGTTTTACAATGAGCAGTTCTTC
.,TRBV6-8,17,TRBJ2-3,.,CASSYGGQGAYVDTQYF,TGTGCCAGCAGTTACGGGGGACAAGGGGCGTATGTAGATACGCAGTATTTT
TRBD1,TRBV28,16,TRBJ1-5,few,CASSLGLQGENQPQHF,TGTGCCAGCAGTCTGGGGTTACAGGGGGAGAATCAGCCCCAGCATTTT
TRBD1,TRBV11-3,15,TRBJ1-4,many,CASSLVDRVNEKLFF,TGTGCCAGCAGCTTGGTCGACAGGGTCAATGAAAAACTGTTTTTT
TRBD2,TRBV15,17,TRBJ2-3,.,CATSRDILAGGTDTQYF,TGTGCCACCAGCAGAGATATCCTAGCGGGGGGAACAGATACGCAGTATTTT
.,TRBV11-3,14,TRBJ2-2,.,CASSLSLGGGELFF,TGTGCCAGCAGCTTGAGCCTGGGTGGCGGGGAGCTGTTTTTT
.,TRBV30,13,TRBJ1-6,.,CAWSVGGYSPLHF,TGTGCCTGGAGTGTAGGGGGTTACTCACCCCTCCACTTT
TRBD1,TRBV10-2,16,TRBJ2-2,once,CASSGLGTARTGELFF,TGCGCCAGCAGTGGACTCGGGACAGCTCGCACCGGGGAGCTGTTTTTT
.,TRBV9,15,TRBJ2-7,many,CASSDSRSSASEQYF,TGTGCCAGCAGCGACAGCCGGTCCTCCGCCAGCGAGCAGTACTTC
.,TRBV5-1,14,TRBJ1-2,.,CASSLAQGSYGYTF,TGCGCCAGCAGCTTGGCCCAGGGCAGCTATGGCTACACCTTC
.,TRBV6-8,13,TRBJ1-1,few,CASSQGLNTEAFF,TGTGCCAGCAGTCAGGGGCTGAACACTGAAGCTTTCTTT
TRBD2,TRBV11-3,14,TRBJ2-3,many,CASSLSGGPDTQYF,TGTGCCAGCAGCCTTAGCGGGGGCCCTGATACGCAGTATTTT
.,TRBV5-1,15,TRBJ1-2,.,CASSPQFWAGHGYTF,TGCGCCAGCAGCCCCCAATTTTGGGCAGGACATGGCTACACCTTC
.,TRBV6-8,12,TRBJ1-6,medium-sized,CASSYSGTPLHF,TGTGCCAGCAGTTACTCTGGGACACCCCTCCACTTT
.,TRBV6-8,17,TRBJ1-5,.,CASSYLGTPGSNQPQHF,TGTGCCAGCAGTTACCTGGGGACACCGGGAAGCAATCAGCCCCAGCATTTT
.,TRBV5-1,15,TRBJ2-1,.,CASSLLRGSDNEQFF,TGCGCCAGCAGCTTGCTAAGGGGATCAGACAATGAGCAGTTCTTC
TRBD2,TRBV11-3,15,TRBJ2-2,many,CASSQNPAGAGELFF,TGTGCCAGCAGCCAGAACCCGGCGGGGGCCGGGGAGCTGTTTTTT
.,TRBV6-8,14,TRBJ2-2,medium-sized,CASTLQGETGELFF,TGTGCCAGCACTTTACAAGGGGAGACCGGGGAGCTGTTTTTT
.,TRBV6-8,14,TRBJ1-1,few,CASSYRPMNTEAFF,TGTGCCAGCAGTTACAGGCCAATGAACACTGAAGCTTTCTTT
TRBD1,TRBV12-5,14,TRBJ1-1,.,CASGFGATGDLAFF,TGTGCTAGTGGTTTTGGGGCGACAGGGGACTTGGCTTTCTTT
.,TRBV19,14,TRBJ1-5,once,CASSIWQGNQPQHF,TGTGCCAGTAGTATTTGGCAGGGGAATCAGCCCCAGCATTTT
.,TRBV11-3,18,TRBJ2-3,few,CASSLGSRTGSSTDTQYF,TGTGCCAGCAGCTTAGGGTCTCGGACGGGGTCTAGCACAGATACGCAGTATTTT
TRBD1,TRBV28,16,TRBJ1-5,few,CASSPSAQGWNQPQHF,TGTGCCAGCAGTCCCAGCGCACAGGGGTGGAATCAGCCCCAGCATTTT
TRBD1,TRBV11-3,15,TRBJ2-3,many,CASSQGQKVADTQYF,TGTGCCAGCAGCCAGGGACAGAAAGTAGCAGATACGCAGTATTTT
.,TRBV5-1,14,TRBJ1-4,.,CASSQYAGWEKLFF,TGCGCCAGCAGCCAGTACGCAGGTTGGGAAAAACTGTTTTTT
TRBD1,TRBV28,16,TRBJ1-1,few,CASSLLSGTANTEAFF,TGTGCCAGCAGTTTATTGTCAGGGACAGCGAACACTGAAGCTTTCTTT
.,TRBV19,13,TRBJ1-6,.,CASSMPGGSPLHF,TGTGCCAGTAGTATGCCTGGTGGTTCACCCCTCCACTTT
.,TRBV6-8,13,TRBJ1-2,.,CASSYTTTDTTTF,TGTGCCAGCAGTTACACCACGACCGATACGACAACCTTC
.,TRBV29-1,13,TRBJ2-6,once,CSVRGSGANVLTF,TGCAGCGTAAGGGGCTCTGGGGCCAACGTCCTGACTTTC
.,TRBV28,14,TRBJ1-1,.,CASSLITVNTEAFF,TGTGCCAGCAGCCTAATAACCGTGAACACTGAAGCTTTCTTT
.,TRBV5-1,15,TRBJ2-7,.,CASSPTGGPIGEQYF,TGCGCCAGCAGCCCCACGGGCGGTCCAATAGGGGAGCAGTACTTC
.,TRBV4-1,13,TRBJ1-4,few,CASKVVGSEKLFF,TGCGCCAGCAAGGTAGTGGGGTCGGAAAAACTGTTTTTT
TRBD2,TRBV11-3,14,TRBJ2-1,medium-sized,CASSGDYPNNEQFF,TGTGCCAGCAGCGGGGACTACCCCAACAATGAGCAGTTCTTC
.,TRBV28,15,TRBJ1-2,few,CASRGYTGGAYGYTF,TGTGCCAGCAGGGGATATACGGGGGGCGCTTATGGCTACACCTTC
.,TRBV7-5,15,TRBJ2-1,many,CASSPAGGLGNEQFF,TGTGCCAGCAGCCCCGCGGGGGGGCTAGGCAATGAGCAGTTCTTC
.,TRBV30,13,TRBJ1-3,few,CAWSIVSGNTIYF,TGTGCCTGGAGTATCGTCTCTGGAAACACCATATATTTT
.,TRBV11-3,15,TRBJ2-3,many,CASSPLMGEKDTQYF,TGTGCCAGCAGCCCACTAATGGGGGAGAAAGATACGCAGTATTTT
.,TRBV30,12,TRBJ2-7,.,CAWSDRYYEQYF,TGTGCCTGGAGTGACAGGTACTACGAGCAGTACTTC
TRBD1,TRBV11-3,15,TRBJ1-2,.,CASSVTGGRLYGYTF,TGTGCCAGCAGCGTAACAGGGGGACGACTCTATGGCTACACCTTC
TRBD1,TRBV6-8,16,TRBJ2-2,medium-sized,CASIYSGTDPPGELFF,TGTGCCAGCATCTATTCCGGGACAGATCCCCCCGGGGAGCTGTTTTTT
.,TRBV30,15,TRBJ1-1,.,CAWSSWGGMNTEAFF,TGTGCCTGGAGTAGTTGGGGGGGGATGAACACTGAAGCTTTCTTT
TRBD1,TRBV11-3,14,TRBJ1-1,many,CASSLIPGGSEAFF,TGTGCCAGCAGCTTGATTCCAGGGGGCTCTGAAGCTTTCTTT
.,TRBV29-1,15,TRBJ2-1,.,CSVEGPTTGYNEQFF,TGCAGCGTTGAAGGGCCAACCACGGGCTACAATGAGCAGTTCTTC
TRBD1,TRBV6-8,14,TRBJ1-5,.,CASSYRDRYQPQHF,TGTGCCAGCAGCTACCGGGACAGGTATCAGCCCCAGCATTTT
.,TRBV11-3,16,TRBJ1-5,many,CASSSDQGRGNQPQHF,TGTGCCAGCAGCTCGGATCAGGGACGGGGCAATCAGCCCCAGCATTTT
TRBD2,TRBV9,14,TRBJ2-5,.,CASSSREGWETQYF,TGTGCCAGCAGCTCGAGGGAGGGTTGGGAGACCCAGTACTTC
TRBD1,TRBV11-3,15,TRBJ1-3,many,CASSYRQGAGNTIYF,TGTGCCAGCAGCTACAGACAGGGGGCCGGAAACACCATATATTTT
TRBD1,TRBV2,14,TRBJ1-4,many,CASSRRGLTEKLFF,TGTGCCAGCAGTCGCAGGGGGCTAACGGAAAAACTGTTTTTT
.,TRBV19,13,TRBJ1-1,once,CASSLRVRTEAFF,TGTGCCAGTAGTCTCAGGGTACGAACTGAAGCTTTCTTT
TRBD1,TRBV19,20,TRBJ1-5,.,CASTLIPTGGQINSNQPQHF,TGTGCCAGTACCCTAATCCCGACAGGGGGCCAAATCAATAGCAATCAGCCCCAGCATTTT
TRBD1,TRBV19,14,TRBJ1-2,.,CASTQGQGGYGYTF,TGTGCCAGTACCCAAGGACAGGGAGGCTATGGCTACACCTTC
TRBD1,TRBV19,15,TRBJ1-2,.,CASSIEGAYGYGYTF,TGTGCCAGTAGTATCGAGGGGGCGTACGGCTATGGCTACACCTTC
TRBD1,TRBV5-1,15,TRBJ1-2,medium-sized,CASSSVGQGFDGYTF,TGCGCCAGCAGCTCCGTGGGACAGGGGTTTGATGGCTACACCTTC
TRBD2,TRBV11-3,15,TRBJ2-7,many,CASSLVLAGGREQYF,TGTGCCAGCAGCTTGGTACTAGCGGGGGGGCGCGAGCAGTACTTC
.,TRBV11-3,17,TRBJ2-2,.,CASSLFRRGGNTGELFF,TGTGCCAGCAGCTTATTCAGGCGGGGTGGGAACACCGGGGAGCTGTTTTTT